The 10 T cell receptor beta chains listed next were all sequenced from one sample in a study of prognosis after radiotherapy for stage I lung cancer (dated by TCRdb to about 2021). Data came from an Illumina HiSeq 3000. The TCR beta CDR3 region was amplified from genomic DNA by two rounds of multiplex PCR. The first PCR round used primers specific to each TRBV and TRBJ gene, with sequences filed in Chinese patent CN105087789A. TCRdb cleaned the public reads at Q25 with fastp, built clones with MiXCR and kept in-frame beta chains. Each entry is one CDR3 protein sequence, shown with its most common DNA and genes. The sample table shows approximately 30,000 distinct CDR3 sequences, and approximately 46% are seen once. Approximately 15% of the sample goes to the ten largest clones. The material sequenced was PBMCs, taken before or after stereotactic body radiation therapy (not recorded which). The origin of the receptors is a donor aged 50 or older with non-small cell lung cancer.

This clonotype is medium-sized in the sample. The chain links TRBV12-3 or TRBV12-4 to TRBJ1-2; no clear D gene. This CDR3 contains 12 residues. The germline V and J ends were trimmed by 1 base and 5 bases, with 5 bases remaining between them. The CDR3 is CASSLEPYGYTF. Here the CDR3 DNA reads TGTGCCAGCAGTTTAGAACCGTATGGCTACACCTTC.

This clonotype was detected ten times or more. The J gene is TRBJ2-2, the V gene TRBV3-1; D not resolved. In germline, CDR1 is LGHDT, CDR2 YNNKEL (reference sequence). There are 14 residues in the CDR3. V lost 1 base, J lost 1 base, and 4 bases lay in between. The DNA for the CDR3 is TGTGCCAGCAGCCAAGCAGTGAACACCGGGGAGCTGTTTTTT. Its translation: CASSQAVNTGELFF.

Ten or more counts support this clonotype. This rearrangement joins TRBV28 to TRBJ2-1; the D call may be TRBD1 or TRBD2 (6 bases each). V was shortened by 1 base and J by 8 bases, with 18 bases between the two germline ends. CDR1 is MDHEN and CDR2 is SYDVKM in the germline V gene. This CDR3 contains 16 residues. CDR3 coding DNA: TGTGCCAGCAGTTTATCCCGACTAGGGGGGTGGCATGAGCAGTTCTTC. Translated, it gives CASSLSRLGGWHEQFF.

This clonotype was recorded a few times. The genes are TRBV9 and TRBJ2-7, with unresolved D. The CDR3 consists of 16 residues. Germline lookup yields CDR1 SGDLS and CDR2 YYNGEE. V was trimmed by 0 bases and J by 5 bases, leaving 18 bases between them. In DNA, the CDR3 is TGTGCCAGCAGCGTAGACATCGGAACAAATGGAAACGAGCAGTACTTC. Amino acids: CASSVDIGTNGNEQYF. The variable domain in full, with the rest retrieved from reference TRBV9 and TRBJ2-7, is DSGVTQTPKHLITATGQRVTLRCSPRSGDLSVYWYQQSLDQGLQFLIQYYNGEERAKGNILERFSAQQFPDLHSELNLSSLELGDSALYFCASSVDIGTNGNEQYFGPGTRLTVT.

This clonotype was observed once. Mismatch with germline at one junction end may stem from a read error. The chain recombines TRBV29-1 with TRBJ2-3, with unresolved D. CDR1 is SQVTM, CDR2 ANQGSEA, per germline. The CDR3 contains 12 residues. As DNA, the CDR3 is TGCAGCGTTGTCAAAGGCACATATACGCAGTATTTT. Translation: CSVVKGTYTQYF.

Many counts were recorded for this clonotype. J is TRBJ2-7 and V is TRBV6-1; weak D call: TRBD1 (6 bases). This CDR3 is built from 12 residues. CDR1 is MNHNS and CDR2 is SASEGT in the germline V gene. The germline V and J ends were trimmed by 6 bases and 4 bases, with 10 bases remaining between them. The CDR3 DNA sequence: TGTGCCAGCAGGTGGGACAAGTACGAGCAGTACTTC. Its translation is CASRWDKYEQYF.

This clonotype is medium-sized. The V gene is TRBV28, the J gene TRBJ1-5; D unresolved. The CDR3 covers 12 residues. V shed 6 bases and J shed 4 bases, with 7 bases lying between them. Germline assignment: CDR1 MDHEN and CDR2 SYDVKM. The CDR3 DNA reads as TGTGCCAGCAGGGTTGAGAATCAGCCCCAGCATTTT. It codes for CASRVENQPQHF.

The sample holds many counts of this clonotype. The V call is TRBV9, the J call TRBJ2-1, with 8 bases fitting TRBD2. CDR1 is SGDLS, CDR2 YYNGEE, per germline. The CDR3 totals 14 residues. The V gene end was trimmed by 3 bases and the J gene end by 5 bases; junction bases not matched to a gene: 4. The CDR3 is CASSAGLADNEQFF. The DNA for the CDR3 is TGTGCCAGCAGCGCCGGACTAGCAGACAATGAGCAGTTCTTC.

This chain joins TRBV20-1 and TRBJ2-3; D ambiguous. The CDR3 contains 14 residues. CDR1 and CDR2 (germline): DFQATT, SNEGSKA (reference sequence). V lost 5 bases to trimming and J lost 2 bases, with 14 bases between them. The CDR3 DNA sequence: TGCAGTGCTTCACACACCAGATCCACAGATACGCAGTATTTT. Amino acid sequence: CSASHTRSTDTQYF.

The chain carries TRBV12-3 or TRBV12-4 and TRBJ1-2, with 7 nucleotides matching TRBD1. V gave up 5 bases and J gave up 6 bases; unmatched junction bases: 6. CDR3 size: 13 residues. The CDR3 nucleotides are TGTGCCAGCAGTCCCGGGACAGTCCATGGCTACACCTTC. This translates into CASSPGTVHGYTF.